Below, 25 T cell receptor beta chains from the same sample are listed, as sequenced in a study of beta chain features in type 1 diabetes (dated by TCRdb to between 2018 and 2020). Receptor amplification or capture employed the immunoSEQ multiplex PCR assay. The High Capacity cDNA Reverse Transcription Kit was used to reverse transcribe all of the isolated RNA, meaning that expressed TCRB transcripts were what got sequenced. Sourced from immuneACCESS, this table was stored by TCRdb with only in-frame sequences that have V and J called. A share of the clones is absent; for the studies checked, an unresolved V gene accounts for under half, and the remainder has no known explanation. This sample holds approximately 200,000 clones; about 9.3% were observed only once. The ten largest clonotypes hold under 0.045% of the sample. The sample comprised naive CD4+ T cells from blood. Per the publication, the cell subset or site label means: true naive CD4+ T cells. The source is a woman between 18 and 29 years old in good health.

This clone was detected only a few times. CDR3 loop: CASSSYRGDTEAFF. The CDR3 DNA reads as TGTGCCAGCAGCTCGTACAGGGGGGACACTGAAGCTTTCTTT. V and J are TRBV7-9 and TRBJ1-1; 8 bases align to TRBD1. The CDR3 runs 14 residues. CDR1 is SEHNR and CDR2 is FQNEAQ in the germline V gene (reference sequence). V was pared by 4 bases and J by 3 bases, with 4 bases of the junction left unmatched.

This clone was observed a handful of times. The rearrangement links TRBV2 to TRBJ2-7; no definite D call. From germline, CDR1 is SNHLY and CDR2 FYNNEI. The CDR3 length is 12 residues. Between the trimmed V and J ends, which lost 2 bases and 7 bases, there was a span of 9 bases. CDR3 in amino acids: CASSELYWEQYF. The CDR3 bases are TGTGCCAGCAGTGAACTATACTGGGAGCAGTACTTC.

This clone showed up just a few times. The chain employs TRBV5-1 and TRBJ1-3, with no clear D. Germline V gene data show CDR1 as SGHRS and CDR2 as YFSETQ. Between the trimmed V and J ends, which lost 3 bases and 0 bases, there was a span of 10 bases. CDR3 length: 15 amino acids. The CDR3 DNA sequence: TGCGCCAGCAGCTCGGGAAGCGGCTCTGGAAACACCATATATTTT. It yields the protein CASSSGSGSGNTIYF.

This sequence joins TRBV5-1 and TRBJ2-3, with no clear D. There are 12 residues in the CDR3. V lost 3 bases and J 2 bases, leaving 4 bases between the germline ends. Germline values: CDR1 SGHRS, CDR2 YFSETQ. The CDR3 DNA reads TGCGCCAGCAGCTGGCTCACAGATACGCAGTATTTT. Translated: CASSWLTDTQYF.

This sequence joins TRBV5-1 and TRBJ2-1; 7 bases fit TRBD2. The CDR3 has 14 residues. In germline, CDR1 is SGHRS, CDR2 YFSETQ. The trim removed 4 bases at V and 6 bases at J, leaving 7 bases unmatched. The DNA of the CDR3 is TGCGCCAGCAGCGTCGGACTAGTTTCCAATGAGCAGTTCTTC. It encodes CASSVGLVSNEQFF.

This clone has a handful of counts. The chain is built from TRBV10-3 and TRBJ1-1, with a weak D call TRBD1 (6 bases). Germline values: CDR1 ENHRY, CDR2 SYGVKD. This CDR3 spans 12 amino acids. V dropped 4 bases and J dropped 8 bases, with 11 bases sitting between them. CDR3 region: CAISGWGQEAFF. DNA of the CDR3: TGTGCCATCAGTGGTTGGGGACAAGAAGCTTTCTTT.

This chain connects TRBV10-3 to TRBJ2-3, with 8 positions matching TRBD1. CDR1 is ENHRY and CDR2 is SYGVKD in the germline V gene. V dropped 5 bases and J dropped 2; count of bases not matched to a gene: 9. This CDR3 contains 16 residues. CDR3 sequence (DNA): TGTGCCATCAGTCCGGGTCAGGGGGCGCCCACAGATACGCAGTATTTT. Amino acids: CAISPGQGAPTDTQYF.

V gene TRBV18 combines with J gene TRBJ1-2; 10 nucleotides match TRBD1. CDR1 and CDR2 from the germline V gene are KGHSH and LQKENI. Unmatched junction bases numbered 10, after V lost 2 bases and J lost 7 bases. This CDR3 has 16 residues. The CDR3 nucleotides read TGTGCCAGCTCACCAAAGGGGACAGGGGAAATCTCTGGCTACACCTTC. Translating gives CASSPKGTGEISGYTF.

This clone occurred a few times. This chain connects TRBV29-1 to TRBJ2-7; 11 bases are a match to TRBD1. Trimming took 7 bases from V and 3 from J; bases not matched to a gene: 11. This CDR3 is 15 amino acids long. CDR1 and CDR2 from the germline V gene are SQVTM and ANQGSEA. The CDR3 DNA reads TGCAGCGCAGAAGCCAGGACAGGGGGCGTCTACGAGCAGTACTTC. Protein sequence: CSAEARTGGVYEQYF.

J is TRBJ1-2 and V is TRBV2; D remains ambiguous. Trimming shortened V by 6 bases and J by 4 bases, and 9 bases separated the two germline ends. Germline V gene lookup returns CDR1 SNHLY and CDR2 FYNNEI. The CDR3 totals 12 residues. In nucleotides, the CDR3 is TGTGCCAGCAGGGTTGGAGCCTATGGCTACACCTTC. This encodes CASRVGAYGYTF. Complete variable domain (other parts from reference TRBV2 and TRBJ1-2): EPEVTQTPSHQVTQMGQEVILRCVPISNHLYFYWYRQILGQKVEFLVSFYNNEISEKSEIFDDQFSVERPDGSNFTLKIRSTKLEDSAMYFCASRVGAYGYTFGSGTRLTVV.

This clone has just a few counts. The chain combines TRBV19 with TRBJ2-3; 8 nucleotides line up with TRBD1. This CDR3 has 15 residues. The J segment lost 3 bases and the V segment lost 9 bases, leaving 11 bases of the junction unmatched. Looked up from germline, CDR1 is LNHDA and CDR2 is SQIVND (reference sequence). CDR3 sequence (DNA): TGTGCCAGCTCGCTCGGACAGGGTCAAACAGATACGCAGTATTTT. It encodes CASSLGQGQTDTQYF.

The CDR3 sequence: CASSLGGEGGYTF. The CDR3 nucleotides read TGCGCCAGCAGCCTTGGTGGGGAGGGTGGCTACACCTTC. The rearrangement uses TRBV5-1 and TRBJ1-2; no reliable D call. This CDR3 spans 13 amino acids. Trimming removed 4 bases from V and 7 bases from J, with 14 bases in between. Germline V lookup: CDR1 SGHRS, CDR2 YFSETQ.

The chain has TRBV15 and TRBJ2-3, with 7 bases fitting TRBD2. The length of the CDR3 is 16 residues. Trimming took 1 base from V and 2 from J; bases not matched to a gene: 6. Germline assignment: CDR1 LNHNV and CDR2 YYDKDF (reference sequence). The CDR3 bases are TGTGCCACCAGCAGAGTTTCTAGCGGTTTCACAGATACGCAGTATTTT. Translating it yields CATSRVSSGFTDTQYF.

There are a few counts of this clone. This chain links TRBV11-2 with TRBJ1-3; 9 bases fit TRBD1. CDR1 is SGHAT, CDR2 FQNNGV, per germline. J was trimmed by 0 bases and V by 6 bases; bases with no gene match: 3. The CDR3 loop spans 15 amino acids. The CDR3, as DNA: TGTGCCAGCAGTGTACAGGGGGCCTCTGGAAACACCATATATTTT. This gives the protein CASSVQGASGNTIYF.

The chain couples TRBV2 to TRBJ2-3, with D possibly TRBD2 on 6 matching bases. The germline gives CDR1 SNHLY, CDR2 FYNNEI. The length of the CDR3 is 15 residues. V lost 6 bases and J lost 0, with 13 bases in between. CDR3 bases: TGTGCCAGCAGACCAGGGACTTCTAGCACAGATACGCAGTATTTT. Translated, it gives CASRPGTSSTDTQYF.

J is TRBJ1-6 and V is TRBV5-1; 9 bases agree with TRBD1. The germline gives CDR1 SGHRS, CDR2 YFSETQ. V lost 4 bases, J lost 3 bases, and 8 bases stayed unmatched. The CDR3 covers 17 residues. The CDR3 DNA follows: TGCGCCAGCAGCCAGGGGACAGGGCATTACTATAATTCACCCCTCCACTTT. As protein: CASSQGTGHYYNSPLHF.

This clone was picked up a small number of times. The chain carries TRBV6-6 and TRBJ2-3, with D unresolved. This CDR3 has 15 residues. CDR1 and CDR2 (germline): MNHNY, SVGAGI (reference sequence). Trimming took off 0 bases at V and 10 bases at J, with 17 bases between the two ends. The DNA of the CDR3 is TGTGCCAGCAGTTACTCGAGGCCAGAGCGCGATCCGCAGTATTTT. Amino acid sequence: CASSYSRPERDPQYF.

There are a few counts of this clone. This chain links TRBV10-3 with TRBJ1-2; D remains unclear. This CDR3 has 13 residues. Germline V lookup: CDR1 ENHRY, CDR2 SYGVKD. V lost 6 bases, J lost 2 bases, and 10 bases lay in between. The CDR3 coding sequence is TGTGCCATCAGCGGTAATTCCAACTATGGCTACACCTTC. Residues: CAISGNSNYGYTF.

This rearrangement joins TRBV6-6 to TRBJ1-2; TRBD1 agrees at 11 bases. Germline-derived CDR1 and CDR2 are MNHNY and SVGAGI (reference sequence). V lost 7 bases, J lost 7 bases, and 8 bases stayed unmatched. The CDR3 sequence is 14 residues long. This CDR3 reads CASNKGTGGFGYTF. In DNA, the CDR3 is TGTGCCAGCAATAAAGGGACAGGGGGATTTGGCTACACCTTC.

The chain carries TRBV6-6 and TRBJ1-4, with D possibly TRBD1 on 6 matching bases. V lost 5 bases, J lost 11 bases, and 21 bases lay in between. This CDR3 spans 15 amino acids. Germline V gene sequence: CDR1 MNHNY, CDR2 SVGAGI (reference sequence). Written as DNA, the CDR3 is TGTGCCAGCAGTAACGACCCCACAGGGCCCGGGAAACTGTTTTTT. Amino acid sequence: CASSNDPTGPGKLFF.

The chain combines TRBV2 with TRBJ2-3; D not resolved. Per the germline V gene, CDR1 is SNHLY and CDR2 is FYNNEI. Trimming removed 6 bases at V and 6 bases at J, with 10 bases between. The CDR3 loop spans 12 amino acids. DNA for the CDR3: TGTGCCAGCAGGGTGACTCCGGATACGCAGTATTTT. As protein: CASRVTPDTQYF.

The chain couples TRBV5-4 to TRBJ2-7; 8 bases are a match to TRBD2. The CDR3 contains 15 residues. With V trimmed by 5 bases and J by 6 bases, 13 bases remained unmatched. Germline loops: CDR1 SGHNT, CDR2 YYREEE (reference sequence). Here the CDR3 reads CASSSDPAGVGEQYF. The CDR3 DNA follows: TGTGCCAGCAGTTCGGACCCAGCGGGAGTTGGCGAGCAGTACTTC.

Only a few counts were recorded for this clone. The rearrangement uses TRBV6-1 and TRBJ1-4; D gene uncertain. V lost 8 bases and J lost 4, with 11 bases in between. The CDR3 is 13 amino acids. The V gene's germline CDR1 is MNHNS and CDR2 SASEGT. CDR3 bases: TGTGCCAGCCAACTAGGCTTTAATGAAAAACTGTTTTTT. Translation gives CASQLGFNEKLFF.

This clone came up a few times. In nucleotides, the CDR3 is TGTGCCAGCAGTGAGGGACAGAAGATTCAGTACTTC. Its translation is CASSEGQKIQYF. The chain uses TRBV2 and TRBJ2-4, with TRBD1 identical over 7 bases. V shed 3 bases and J 10 bases; nucleotides not matched to a gene: 3. Per the germline V gene, CDR1 is SNHLY and CDR2 is FYNNEI. CDR3 length: 12 residues.

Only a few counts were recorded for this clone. In nucleotides, the CDR3 is TGTGCCAGCTCACCTATCGGGGGGTTGGACACTGAAGCTTTCTTT. It codes for CASSPIGGLDTEAFF. The chain carries TRBV18 and TRBJ1-1, with D perhaps TRBD1 (5 bases). This CDR3 comprises 15 residues. Germline V CDR1 and CDR2: KGHSH, LQKENI. V lost 3 bases and J 3 bases, leaving 14 bases between the germline ends.